This T cell receptor beta chain was identified during a study of T cell repertoires in cytomegalovirus infection. Study-level information: Public TCR beta signature analysis indicated the presence of both CMV infection and matching HLA type.

From the reads, TCRdb called clonotypes with MiXCR, one entry per CDR3 protein. The sample lists 680,000 or so distinct CDR3 sequences, about 40% occurring once. This clonotype was recorded many times. What it binds is unknown. The CDR3 sequence is 13 residues long. In germline, CDR1 is SGHRS, CDR2 YFSETQ. Unmatched junction bases numbered 5, after V lost 5 bases and J lost 4 bases. Study-level results: Carriers of CMV plus the relevant HLA were identified by cumulative public TCR beta family frequency. Within the response measured ex vivo, HLA-C-restricted CMV-specific TCR beta clonotypes were dominant.

This clonotype was obtained from a human donor in good health (CMV status not recorded). Some clones in this sample may be carry-over from other donors' samples. The chain joins TRBV5-1 to TRBJ2-5; 7 positions agree with TRBD1. Sequenced input: PBMCs. CDR3 residues: CASSPTGIETQYF. CDR3 nucleotide sequence: TGCGCCAGCAGTCCGACAGGGATAGAGACCCAGTACTTC.